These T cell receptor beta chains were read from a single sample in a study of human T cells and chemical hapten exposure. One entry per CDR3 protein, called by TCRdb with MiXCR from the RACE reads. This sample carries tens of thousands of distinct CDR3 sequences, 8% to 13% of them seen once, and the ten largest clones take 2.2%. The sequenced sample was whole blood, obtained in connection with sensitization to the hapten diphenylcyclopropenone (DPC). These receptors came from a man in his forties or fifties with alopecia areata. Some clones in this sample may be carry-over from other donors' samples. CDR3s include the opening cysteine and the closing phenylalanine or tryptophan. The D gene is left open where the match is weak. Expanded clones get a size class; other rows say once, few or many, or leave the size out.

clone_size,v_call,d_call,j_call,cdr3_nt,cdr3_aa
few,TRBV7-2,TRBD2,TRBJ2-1,TGTGCCAGCAGAAATCGTATAGGCGGGGGGAGCTCCTACAATGAGCAGTTCTTC,CASRNRIGGGSSYNEQFF
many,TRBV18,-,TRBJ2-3,TGTGCCAGCTCACCAGTAACAGATACGCAGTATTTT,CASSPVTDTQYF
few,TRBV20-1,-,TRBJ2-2,TGCAGTGCTAGAGATGTTAGCGGAGGGGTGAGGACCGGGGAGCTGTTTTTT,CSARDVSGGVRTGELFF
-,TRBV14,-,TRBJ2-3,TGTGCCAGCAGCCAAGACAGGGGGGCAACAGATACGCAGTATTTT,CASSQDRGATDTQYF
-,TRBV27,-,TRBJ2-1,TGTGCCAGCAGTGTACAACTAGCTGCCGCCTACAATGAGCAGTTCTTC,CASSVQLAAAYNEQFF
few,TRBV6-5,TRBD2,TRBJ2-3,TGTGCCAGCAGTTACATGGGACTAGCGGGAGGTAGCACAGATACGCAGTATTTT,CASSYMGLAGGSTDTQYF
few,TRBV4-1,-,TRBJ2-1,TGCGCCAGCAGCCAAGACTTAAAAACTGGCGATGAGCAGTTCTTC,CASSQDLKTGDEQFF
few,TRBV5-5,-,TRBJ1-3,TGTGCCAGCAGCTTCAACATCGGAAGAAACACCATATATTTT,CASSFNIGRNTIYF
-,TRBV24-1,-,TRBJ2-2,TGTGCCATATCCGACCGGCCAGATGCTCTTGGCGGGGAGCTGTTTTTT,CAISDRPDALGGELFF
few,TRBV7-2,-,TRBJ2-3,TGTGCCAGCAGCGCTAGTTTGGGCAGGGGGCGTGCGGGAGCAGATACGCAGTATTTT,CASSASLGRGRAGADTQYF
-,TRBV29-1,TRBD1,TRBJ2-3,TGCAGCGTTGATCGGACAGGGGGTTCAGATACGCAGTATTTT,CSVDRTGGSDTQYF
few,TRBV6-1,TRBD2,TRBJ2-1,TGTGCCAGCAGTGGCCCGGGACTAGCGGGAGCGGGCAATGAGCAGTTCTTC,CASSGPGLAGAGNEQFF
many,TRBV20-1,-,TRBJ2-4,TGCAGTGCTAGAGGGGTCGGGAGCGGGCTCGGAAACATTCAGTACTTC,CSARGVGSGLGNIQYF
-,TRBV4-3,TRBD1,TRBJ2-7,TGCGCCAGCAGCCAAGACAGGGGGACGGCTGACGAGCAGTACTTC,CASSQDRGTADEQYF
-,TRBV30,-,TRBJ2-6,TGTGCCTGGATGGAGCACGGGGCCAACGTCCTGACTTTC,CAWMEHGANVLTF
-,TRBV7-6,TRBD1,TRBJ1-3,TGTGCCAGCAGCGTCGGACAGGGCTCTGGAAACACCATATATTTT,CASSVGQGSGNTIYF